A single sample gave rise to the 21 T cell receptor beta chains below, sequenced in a study of blood T cells in healthy people across ages. It was with a sample-barcoded 5' primer and a J-beta primer mix that a second PCR of roughly 7 to 12 cycles was run. A single record per CDR3 protein comes from TCRdb applying MiXCR to the 5' RACE reads. The table has 910,000 or so distinct CDR3 sequences, 45% to 60% seen once. The specimen sequenced was blood. These receptors all stem from a woman aged 55-70 years in good health.

The chain recombines TRBV14 with TRBJ2-5, with D tentatively TRBD1 (6 bases). V lost 3 bases to trimming and J lost 2 bases, with 19 bases between them. This CDR3 has 17 amino acids. CDR1 is SGHDN, CDR2 FVKESK, per germline. CDR3 residues: CASSQRLTGLRQETQYF. CDR3 nucleotides: TGTGCCAGCAGCCAGCGATTGACAGGCTTGAGGCAAGAGACCCAGTACTTC.

This clonotype was seen more than once but under ten times. An end of the junction does not agree with germline; a read error may underlie this. The J gene is TRBJ2-7, the V gene TRBV3-1; D uncertain. The CDR3 has 13 residues. Germline assignment: CDR1 LGHDT and CDR2 YNNKEL (reference sequence). The CDR3 DNA sequence: TGCGCCAGCAGCCAAGATCTTTCCTACGAGCAGTACTTC. Translating gives CASSQDLSYEQYF.

V is TRBV10-3 and J is TRBJ2-5; 11 bases are shared with TRBD2. Germline V gene sequence: CDR1 ENHRY, CDR2 SYGVKD. V was pared by 11 bases and J by 1 base, with 9 bases of the junction left unmatched. The CDR3 sequence is 15 residues long. CDR3 amino acids: CAAAPGLAAQETQYF. CDR3 nucleotides: TGTGCCGCTGCCCCGGGACTAGCGGCCCAAGAGACCCAGTACTTC.

The chain links TRBV2 to TRBJ1-6; 9 bases match TRBD1. The V gene's germline CDR1 is SNHLY and CDR2 FYNNEI. The CDR3 sequence is 14 residues long. V gave up 3 bases and J gave up 10 bases; unmatched junction bases: 4. Here the CDR3 reads CASSDGQGISPLHF. The CDR3 DNA sequence: TGTGCCAGCAGTGATGGACAGGGGATCTCACCCCTCCACTTT.

The rearrangement links TRBV11-2 to TRBJ2-5; TRBD2 might be the D (5 bases). V lost 5 bases to trimming and J lost 4 bases, with 14 bases between them. The germline gives CDR1 SGHAT, CDR2 FQNNGV. The CDR3 sequence is 14 residues long. CDR3: CASSPTGKRETQYF. In DNA, the CDR3 is TGTGCCAGCAGCCCGACCGGGAAGCGAGAGACCCAGTACTTC.

A remark on this clonotype: At one end, the junction sequence differs from germline, possibly due to a read error. The V gene is TRBV6-6, the J gene TRBJ1-2; perhaps TRBD1 as D (5 bases). Looked up from germline, CDR1 is MNHNY and CDR2 is SVGAGI (reference sequence). CDR3 length equals 13 residues. In DNA form, the CDR3 reads TGTGCCAGCACCCAGGGACGGTACTACGGCTACACCTTC. This sequence encodes CASTQGRYYGYTF.

The chain couples TRBV6-6 to TRBJ2-4; possible D gene TRBD1, 5 bases. Germline V CDR1 and CDR2: MNHNY, SVGAGI (reference sequence). V gave up 8 bases and J gave up 0 bases, with 14 bases separating them. The CDR3 has 15 residues. For the CDR3, the DNA is TGTGCCAGCCAAGGGGCGGTCCTAGCCAAAAACATTCAGTACTTC. Encoded protein: CASQGAVLAKNIQYF.

This clonotype has more than one count but fewer than ten. The gene calls are TRBV28 and TRBJ2-5; D possibly corresponds to TRBD2 (7 bases). The germline V and J ends were trimmed by 9 bases and 3 bases, with 23 bases remaining between them. CDR3 length: 16 residues. CDR1 and CDR2 from the germline V gene are MDHEN and SYDVKM. CDR3 in amino acids: CASSPRGGAPKETQYF. The DNA of the CDR3 is TGTGCCAGTAGTCCAAGGGGGGGGGCCCCAAAAGAGACCCAGTACTTC.

The V and J genes are TRBV24-1 and TRBJ1-5; possibly TRBD1 for D (5 bases). The ends were cut back, 6 bases at V and 5 bases at J, with 7 bases in the middle. Germline V gives CDR1 KGHDR, CDR2 SFDVKD. This CDR3 spans 12 amino acids. The DNA of the CDR3 is TGTGCCACCAGTCTAGGGGATCAGCCCCAGCATTTT. It yields the protein CATSLGDQPQHF.

The chain joins TRBV7-2 to TRBJ1-6, with 7 bases lining up with TRBD1. The CDR3 spans 22 residues. V shed 1 base and J 2 bases; nucleotides not matched to a gene: 20. Germline V gene sequence: CDR1 SGHTA, CDR2 FQGNSA. This CDR3 is CASSLVLDRTGGLGTYNSPLHF. CDR3 sequence (DNA): TGTGCCAGCAGCTTAGTGCTCGATAGGACAGGAGGGTTGGGCACCTATAATTCACCCCTCCACTTT.

CDR3 nucleotide sequence: TGCGCCAGCAGCCAAGTAACGGGCGCCGATGAAAAACTGTTTTTT. It encodes CASSQVTGADEKLFF. The V call is TRBV4-1, the J call TRBJ1-4; the D is unclear. The germline V gene encodes CDR1 MGHRA and CDR2 YSYEKL. V shed 1 base and J shed 6 bases, with 12 bases lying between them. The CDR3 contains 15 residues.

This rearrangement joins TRBV7-9 to TRBJ2-3; TRBD2 agrees at 7 bases. Per germline, CDR1 SEHNR and CDR2 FQNEAQ (reference sequence). This CDR3 is built from 16 residues. Losses at the gene ends were 7 bases for V and 2 bases for J; bases not matched to a gene: 12. The CDR3 DNA reads TGTGCCAGCACACCGGGACTACTTCAATTCACAGATACGCAGTATTTT. The encoded protein is CASTPGLLQFTDTQYF. The complete variable domain, with remaining parts taken from reference TRBV7-9 and TRBJ2-3, reads DTGVSQNPRHKITKRGQNVTFRCDPISEHNRLYWYRQTLGQGPEFLTYFQNEAQLEKSRLLSDRFSAERPKGSFSTLEIQRTEQGDSAMYLCASTPGLLQFTDTQYFGPGTRLTVL.

This clonotype occurred a few times. The chain couples TRBV7-9 to TRBJ2-1, with 8 bases lining up with TRBD1. Germline loops: CDR1 SEHNR, CDR2 FQNEAQ (reference sequence). The CDR3 consists of 13 residues. The V segment lost 2 bases and the J segment 10 bases; nucleotides outside the gene matches: 4. The CDR3 sequence is CASSLQNRGEQFF. The CDR3, as DNA: TGTGCCAGCAGCTTACAAAACAGGGGGGAGCAGTTCTTC.

The gene calls are TRBV4-1 and TRBJ2-5, with a possible D match to TRBD2 (5 bases). Per germline, CDR1 MGHRA and CDR2 YSYEKL. The CDR3 consists of 15 residues. V was cut by 6 bases and J by 2 bases, with 16 bases left in between. This CDR3 reads CASSRRAEDQETQYF. In DNA form, the CDR3 reads TGCGCCAGCAGTCGGCGAGCGGAAGATCAAGAGACCCAGTACTTC.

The rearrangement joins TRBV6-5 to TRBJ1-5; possibly TRBD1 for D (6 bases). The CDR3 is made up of 14 amino acids. The V end was cut by 5 bases, the J end by 2 bases, with 10 bases between. Germline V gene data show CDR1 as MNHEY and CDR2 as SVGAGI. CDR3 coding DNA: TGTGCCAGCAGTCGTCGGACAGGCAATCAGCCCCAGCATTTT. This gives the protein CASSRRTGNQPQHF.

This chain links TRBV7-3 with TRBJ2-1; 11 bases agree with TRBD2. The length of the CDR3 is 17 residues. The germline gives CDR1 SGHTA, CDR2 FQGTGA. V trimming: 2 bases; J trimming: 8 bases; junction bases outside the gene matches: 11. Written as DNA, the CDR3 is TGTGCCAGCAGCTTAGCGTCCCCGGGACTAGCGGTTGATGAGCAGTTCTTC. This encodes CASSLASPGLAVDEQFF. Filled out from reference TRBV7-3 and TRBJ2-1, the complete variable domain reads GAGVSQTPSNKVTEKGKYVELRCDPISGHTALYWYRQSLGQGPEFLIYFQGTGAADDSGLPNDRFFAVRPEGSVSTLKIQRTERGDSAVYLCASSLASPGLAVDEQFFGPGTRLTVL.

This clonotype was picked up one time. The chain uses TRBV10-2 and TRBJ1-2, with D possibly being TRBD1 (5 bases). There are 12 residues in the CDR3. Per germline, CDR1 WSHSY and CDR2 SAAADI. V was clipped by 2 bases and J by 7 bases, with 8 bases between them. CDR3 sequence reads: CASSEEGFGYTF. The CDR3 region has the DNA TGCGCCAGCAGTGAGGAGGGGTTTGGCTACACCTTC.

This clonotype was recorded once. V is TRBV25-1 and J is TRBJ2-2; D call uncertain. The CDR3 length is 12 residues. In germline, CDR1 is MGHDK, CDR2 SYGVNS. The V gene lost 4 bases and the J gene lost 6 bases, with 6 bases spanning the gap. The CDR3 reads CASSVRPGELFF. The CDR3, as DNA: TGTGCCAGCAGTGTTAGACCCGGGGAGCTGTTTTTT. The variable domain in full, with the rest retrieved from reference TRBV25-1 and TRBJ2-2, is EADIYQTPRYLVIGTGKKITLECSQTMGHDKMYWYQQDPGMELHLIHYSYGVNSTEKGDLSSESTVSRIRTEHFPLTLESARPSHTSQYLCASSVRPGELFFGEGSRLTVL.

A few counts support this clonotype. The chain uses TRBV20-1 and TRBJ2-3; 9 nucleotides align to TRBD2. This CDR3 region has 14 residues. The germline V gene encodes CDR1 DFQATT and CDR2 SNEGSKA (reference sequence). The V and J ends lost 3 bases and 3 bases, in that order; junction bases with no gene match: 4. CDR3 coding DNA: TGCAGTGCTAGGCCGGGACTAGCAACAGATACGCAGTATTTT. Translated, it gives CSARPGLATDTQYF.

The rearrangement uses TRBV5-1 and TRBJ2-7; 8 bases agree with TRBD2. The V gene end was trimmed by 4 bases and the J gene end by 3 bases; junction bases not matched to a gene: 6. CDR3 length equals 14 residues. The germline V gene has CDR1 SGHRS and CDR2 YFSETQ. CDR3 in DNA: TGCGCCAGCAGCCCGGGGGGGCGCGACTACGAGCAGTACTTC. It specifies CASSPGGRDYEQYF.

This sequence joins TRBV15 and TRBJ2-2, with no clear D. The germline V gene has CDR1 LNHNV and CDR2 YYDKDF (reference sequence). This CDR3 comprises 11 residues. V was pared by 1 base and J by 8 bases, with 2 bases between. The CDR3: CATSRVGELFF. The CDR3 nucleotides are TGTGCCACCAGCAGAGTAGGGGAGCTGTTTTTT.